This T cell receptor (beta chain) was recovered during a study of blood T cell repertoires in COVID-19. Study background: From T cells, B-cell-depleted T cells, or PBMCs came the material, which was cDNA or gDNA.

In the original workflow: Reference gene primers were amplified, and this amplification served to estimate nucleated cell counts. Assay: immunoSEQ multiplex PCR; the TCRdb copy retains only in-frame clones and omits some. V and J calls and clone size are those listed in that table; D and trimming were worked out from the DNA. The repertoire includes 250,000 or so clones, 89% of them detected once, and around 4.6% sits in the top ten. This CDR3 comprises 13 residues. Germline CDR1 and CDR2: SGHTA and FQGTGA. Deletions cut 5 bases from V and 5 bases from J, with 12 bases between. This sequence was found in a middle-aged woman who had recovered from COVID-19. The V call is TRBV7-3, the J call TRBJ1-1; D might be TRBD1 (6 bases). The sequenced sample was peripheral blood. In nucleotides, the CDR3 is TGTGCCAGCAGCCTATCAGGGGAGACTGAAGCTTTCTTT. This gives the protein CASSLSGETEAFF.